The 13 T cell receptor beta chains presented below share a single source sample, sequenced in a study of T cells in Graves' hyperthyroidism and ophthalmopathy. RNA transcripts provided the source from which TCR beta CDR3 regions were amplified. HTBI primers were the set used in a first-round RT-PCR of the TCR CDR3. Each CDR3 protein gets one entry after TCRdb re-called the multiplex PCR reads with MiXCR. Here the sample spans some 510,000 distinct CDR3 sequences, around 20% being singletons. Sequenced sample: blood. Receptors originate from a man between 18 and 29 years old with Graves' hyperthyroidism.

The CDR3 region has the DNA TGTGCCAGCAGCTTAAGTCACCGGGGCATCTACGAGCAGTACTTC. Its translation is CASSLSHRGIYEQYF. The gene calls are TRBV11-3 and TRBJ2-7; perhaps D is TRBD1 or TRBD2 (5 bases each). This CDR3 contains 15 residues. V lost 2 bases, J lost 3 bases, and 14 bases lay in between. CDR1 is SGHNT and CDR2 is YENEEA in the germline V gene.

V usage is TRBV7-8 and J usage is TRBJ2-7; perhaps D is TRBD1 or TRBD2 (5 bases each). The CDR3 runs to 13 residues. V was shortened by 3 bases and J by 6 bases, with 12 bases between the two germline ends. Germline V lookup: CDR1 SGHVS, CDR2 FQNEAQ. CDR3 sequence: CASSFTGAFEQYF. DNA of the CDR3: TGTGCCAGCAGCTTCACCGGGGCCTTCGAGCAGTACTTC.

This clonotype was recorded at least ten times. This sequence joins TRBV12-3 or TRBV12-4 and TRBJ1-1; 11 bases are a match to TRBD1. The CDR3 contains 13 residues. V was pared by 5 bases and J by 9 bases, with 5 bases of the junction left unmatched. CDR3 nucleotide sequence: TGTGCCAGCAGTCTCGGGACAGGGGGTAAAGCTTTCTTT. Amino acid sequence: CASSLGTGGKAFF.

V gene TRBV10-3 combines with J gene TRBJ1-1; 9 bases match TRBD1. V lost 6 bases, J lost 7 bases, and 6 bases stayed unmatched. This CDR3 contains 13 residues. Germline values: CDR1 ENHRY, CDR2 SYGVKD. The CDR3 sequence: CAIRGDRAYEAFF. Here the CDR3 DNA reads TGTGCCATCAGGGGGGACAGGGCTTATGAAGCTTTCTTT.

This clonotype was seen repeatedly, ten times or more. The chain carries TRBV15 and TRBJ1-1; no firm D call. Trimming shortened V by 0 bases and J by 6 bases, and 8 bases separated the two germline ends. The germline V gene has CDR1 LNHNV and CDR2 YYDKDF (reference sequence). The CDR3 spans 13 residues. The CDR3 loop reads CATSRDQAAEAFF. The CDR3 nucleotides read TGTGCCACCAGCAGAGATCAGGCGGCTGAAGCTTTCTTT.

There are many counts of this clonotype. The chain carries TRBV12-3 or TRBV12-4 and TRBJ1-5; D is uncertain. Trimming cost V 3 bases and J 7 bases, with 7 bases left between them. The CDR3 runs to 12 residues. The CDR3 spells CASSFGQQPQHF. CDR3 in DNA: TGTGCCAGCAGTTTTGGGCAGCAGCCCCAGCATTTT.

This clonotype was seen at least ten times. This rearrangement joins TRBV6-5 to TRBJ1-2, with TRBD1 as a possible D gene (6 bases). The V gene lost 8 bases and the J gene lost 3 bases, with 16 bases spanning the gap. Germline V gene sequence: CDR1 MNHEY, CDR2 SVGAGI. The CDR3 length is 14 residues. Written as DNA, the CDR3 is TGTGCCAGCCGCTGGGGGGGCGCTGACTATGGCTACACCTTC. Its protein is CASRWGGADYGYTF.

This clonotype occurred many times. CDR3 sequence (DNA): TGTGCCAGCAGCTCTAGCCGCAGGGGCGCAGATGGCTACACCTTC. This encodes CASSSSRRGADGYTF. V is TRBV9 and J is TRBJ1-2, with D possibly being TRBD1 (6 bases). The germline CDR1 and CDR2 sequences are SGDLS and YYNGEE. This CDR3 contains 15 residues. Trimming removed 4 bases at V and 6 bases at J, with 19 bases between.

In its sample, this clonotype was seen many times. The chain links TRBV28 to TRBJ2-5, with TRBD1 identical over 7 bases. Per the germline V gene, CDR1 is MDHEN and CDR2 is SYDVKM. The CDR3 covers 15 residues. Unmatched junction bases numbered 6, after V lost 1 base and J lost 4 bases. This CDR3 is CASSLFRGTRETQYF. Here the CDR3 DNA reads TGTGCCAGCAGTTTATTCAGGGGGACCCGAGAGACCCAGTACTTC.

The chain recombines TRBV28 with TRBJ1-2; 7 nucleotides align to TRBD1. The V and J ends lost 3 bases and 5 bases, in that order; junction bases with no gene match: 9. The CDR3 contains 15 residues. Germline V gives CDR1 MDHEN, CDR2 SYDVKM. DNA for the CDR3: TGTGCCAGCAGTTTGCTTCGGCAGGGGGGGTATGGCTACACCTTC. It specifies CASSLLRQGGYGYTF.

This clonotype occurred a few times. The genes are TRBV7-2 and TRBJ1-5; unclear D gene. CDR1 SGHTA and CDR2 FQGNSA come from the germline V gene. V was trimmed by 1 base and J by 7 bases, leaving 8 bases between them. CDR3 length: 13 amino acids. The CDR3 coding sequence is TGTGCCAGCAGCTTAGACACTTGGCAGCCCCAGCATTTT. This encodes CASSLDTWQPQHF.

This clonotype was found many times. V and J are TRBV2 and TRBJ1-5; D remains ambiguous. V was pared by 8 bases and J by 1 base, with 9 bases between. The germline V gene has CDR1 SNHLY and CDR2 FYNNEI. The CDR3 contains 13 residues. This CDR3 is CASQQISNQPQHF. In DNA, the CDR3 is TGTGCCAGCCAACAGATCAGCAATCAGCCCCAGCATTTT.

Notes on this clonotype: This may stem from a read error, because a much larger clone lies one nucleotide away. The chain links TRBV12-3 or TRBV12-4 to TRBJ1-1; D is undetermined. The CDR3 covers 13 residues. CDR3 residues: CASSLIRTTEACF. CDR3 sequence (DNA): TGTGCCAGCAGCTTAATCCGAACGACTGAAGCTTGCTTT.